The entry that follows covers one T cell receptor (beta chain) sequence. The antigen is not known. These data originate in a study of CD8 T cells in ankylosing spondylitis. Study-wide points: According to the report, clones linked to the disease were significantly enriched in matched synovial fluid samples taken from ankylosing spondylitis patients. Characteristic, it appeared, of ankylosing spondylitis blood was a TCR beta motif of about eight highly homologous variants. Disease-associated clones were CD8+ and fairly uncommon in peripheral blood.

The CDR3 length is 15 residues. V was pared by 1 base and J by 2 bases, with 4 bases of the junction left unmatched. The germline V gene encodes CDR1 LGHDT and CDR2 YNNKEL (reference sequence). MiXCR, applied by TCRdb to the 5' RACE reads, yields one record per CDR3 protein. The sample shows more than 600,000 distinct CDR3 sequences, around a fifth of them seen only once. The TCR comes from a male donor with ankylosing spondylitis. Sequencing used blood, either unsorted or a sorted T cell fraction (not recorded which). The rearrangement links TRBV3-1 to TRBJ2-7; 8 positions match TRBD2. The CDR3 bases are TGTGCCAGCAGCCAAGTCTCGGGAGGGCCCTACGAGCAGTACTTC. Its protein is CASSQVSGGPYEQYF.